These 23 T cell receptor beta chains were sequenced from one sample in a study of T-cell memory formation after mild COVID-19. MiXCR, applied by TCRdb to the 5' RACE reads, yields one record per CDR3 protein. In the table there are approximately 300,000 distinct CDR3 sequences, just under 20% of which are singletons. The specimen sequenced was PBMCs or a T cell subset sorted from them (not recorded which). Every receptor here comes from a man in his late teens or twenties who had mild COVID-19 (a few samples of this study predate the infection). Cell type and time point are not known.

This clonotype was detected only a few times. V is TRBV4-1 and J is TRBJ1-4, with unresolved D. The CDR3 length is 14 residues. Germline loops: CDR1 MGHRA, CDR2 YSYEKL. The V end was cut by 3 bases, the J end by 8 bases, with 13 bases between. For the CDR3, the DNA is TGCGCCAGCAGCCATAAAATGGAACTAGAAAAACTGTTTTTT. Its protein product is CASSHKMELEKLFF.

This clonotype has only a few counts. V and J are TRBV2 and TRBJ2-5, with D hard to call. CDR1 is SNHLY, CDR2 FYNNEI, per germline. This CDR3 region has 12 residues. The V end was cut by 2 bases, the J end by 5 bases, with 6 bases between. The DNA for the CDR3 is TGTGCCAGCAGTGAAAGGCCCGAGACCCAGTACTTC. This codes for CASSERPETQYF.

This clonotype was detected a few times. V is TRBV10-3 and J is TRBJ1-1; D is possibly TRBD1 (5 bases). Trimming left V 6 bases short and J 5 bases short, with 25 bases between. Germline CDR1 ENHRY, CDR2 SYGVKD. The CDR3 sequence is 17 residues long. Here the CDR3 reads CAISPGGRSAGRTEAFF. Here the CDR3 DNA reads TGTGCCATCAGCCCGGGCGGTCGGTCGGCAGGGCGAACTGAAGCTTTCTTT.

The chain is built from TRBV5-1 and TRBJ1-2; 7 nucleotides match TRBD1. CDR3 length: 13 amino acids. In germline, CDR1 is SGHRS, CDR2 YFSETQ. V shed 3 bases and J 7 bases; nucleotides not matched to a gene: 6. CDR3 amino acids: CASSWQGDPGYTF. CDR3 coding DNA: TGCGCCAGCAGCTGGCAGGGGGATCCTGGCTACACCTTC.

A few counts support this clonotype. The J gene is TRBJ1-2, the V gene TRBV10-3, with 7 bases lining up with TRBD1. The CDR3 extends over 13 amino acids. Germline V CDR1 and CDR2: ENHRY, SYGVKD. J gave up 6 bases and V 6 bases, and 7 bases lay outside the gene matches. The CDR3 loop is CAIRTTGFNGYTF. The CDR3 DNA reads as TGTGCCATCAGAACGACAGGGTTTAATGGCTACACCTTC.

This sequence joins TRBV28 and TRBJ2-1, with 8 nucleotides matching TRBD2. V lost 7 bases and J lost 8; bases outside the gene matches: 10. Germline CDR1 is MDHEN and CDR2 is SYDVKM. This CDR3 spans 14 amino acids. Here the CDR3 reads CASTRGGLVYEQFF. CDR3 nucleotide sequence: TGTGCCAGCACCCGGGGGGGCCTCGTCTATGAGCAGTTCTTC. The full variable domain, with the rest looked up from reference TRBV28 and TRBJ2-1, is DVKVTQSSRYLVKRTGEKVFLECVQDMDHENMFWYRQDPGLGLRLIYFSYDVKMKEKGDIPEGYSVSREKKERFSLILESASTNQTSMYLCASTRGGLVYEQFFGPGTRLTVL.

The V call is TRBV9, the J call TRBJ1-6; D gene uncertain. The V gene lost 4 bases and the J gene lost 0 bases, with 11 bases spanning the gap. There are 16 residues in the CDR3. The germline CDR1 and CDR2 sequences are SGDLS and YYNGEE. CDR3 protein: CASSSLQNSYNSPLHF. CDR3 in DNA: TGTGCCAGCAGCTCGTTGCAGAACTCCTATAATTCACCCCTCCACTTT.

The J gene is TRBJ2-2, the V gene TRBV4-2; TRBD2 matches at 7 bases. The CDR3 spans 17 residues. Per germline, CDR1 LGHNA and CDR2 YNFKEQ. V dropped 1 base and J dropped 1; count of bases not matched to a gene: 6. CDR3 amino acids: CASSQGVGGGNTGELFF. The DNA for the CDR3 is TGTGCCAGCAGCCAAGGCGTGGGCGGGGGGAACACCGGGGAGCTGTTTTTT.

This clonotype was counted a few times. V gene TRBV14 combines with J gene TRBJ2-3; D might be TRBD2 (5 bases). Trimming removed 1 base at V and 6 bases at J, with 8 bases between. Germline-derived CDR1 and CDR2 are SGHDN and FVKESK. The CDR3 spans 13 residues. DNA of the CDR3: TGTGCCAGCAGCCAAGTTCTAGCTGATACGCAGTATTTT. This codes for CASSQVLADTQYF.

With regard to this clonotype: The junction departs from germline at one end; a sequencing error may be responsible. This chain links TRBV20-1 with TRBJ1-2; the D gene is possibly TRBD1 (6 bases). The V gene's germline CDR1 is DFQATT and CDR2 SNEGSKA (reference sequence). The CDR3 covers 14 residues. CDR3 protein: CSTDVVTGNYAYTF. Here the CDR3 DNA reads TGCAGTACCGATGTGGTGACAGGCAACTATGCCTACACCTTC.

This clonotype was seen a handful of times. The chain combines TRBV6-5 with TRBJ1-2, with 7 bases lining up with TRBD1. V was clipped by 4 bases and J by 8 bases; unmatched bases: 10. Germline V gene data show CDR1 as MNHEY and CDR2 as SVGAGI. The CDR3 loop spans 14 amino acids. The CDR3 is CASSSTGVPRGYTF. The CDR3 DNA reads as TGTGCCAGCAGTTCCACAGGGGTCCCTAGGGGCTACACCTTC.

The chain is built from TRBV7-2 and TRBJ2-4; 7 nucleotides line up with TRBD2. The length of the CDR3 is 12 residues. The germline V gene has CDR1 SGHTA and CDR2 FQGNSA. The ends lost 0 bases at V and 11 bases at J; junction bases unmatched: 1. CDR3 protein: CASSLAAGVQYF. CDR3 nucleotide sequence: TGTGCCAGCAGCTTAGCGGCGGGGGTTCAGTACTTC.

V is TRBV7-8 and J is TRBJ2-5; 10 nucleotides align to TRBD2. The germline gives CDR1 SGHVS, CDR2 FQNEAQ. With 5 bases clipped from V and 6 bases from J, the junction kept 6 bases outside the gene matches. The CDR3 is 14 amino acids. CDR3 amino acids: CASSVSGGAKTQYF. DNA for the CDR3: TGTGCCAGCAGCGTAAGCGGGGGGGCTAAGACCCAGTACTTC.

This chain joins TRBV4-1 and TRBJ2-7; D is unresolved. Trimming shortened V by 1 base and J by 1 base, and 8 bases separated the two germline ends. Germline assignment: CDR1 MGHRA and CDR2 YSYEKL. The CDR3 runs to 14 residues. For the CDR3, the DNA is TGCGCCAGCAGCCAAGGAGGCAGATCCTACGAGCAGTACTTC. Encoded protein: CASSQGGRSYEQYF.

The V gene is TRBV15, the J gene TRBJ2-7, with unresolved D. The CDR3 is made up of 15 amino acids. The germline V gene has CDR1 LNHNV and CDR2 YYDKDF (reference sequence). V was cut by 0 bases and J by 5 bases, with 14 bases left in between. CDR3 coding DNA: TGTGCCACCAGCAGAGATGTGTCGACAATCCACGAGCAGTACGTC. It codes for CATSRDVSTIHEQYV.

This clonotype appeared a few times. This clone may be a read error of a much larger clone one base away. The chain couples TRBV27 to TRBJ1-1; possible D gene TRBD1, 6 bases. Germline CDR1 and CDR2: MNHEY and SMNVEV (reference sequence). This CDR3 comprises 13 residues. V lost 3 bases to trimming and J lost 4 bases, with 9 bases between them. CDR3 DNA sequence: TGTGCCAGCAGTTTGTACAGGGCCACTGAAGCTTTCTTT. Translated, it gives CASSLYRATEAFF.

This clonotype turned up a few times. This chain joins TRBV5-6 and TRBJ1-1, with D possibly TRBD1 on 6 matching bases. The CDR3 loop spans 11 amino acids. V was cut by 5 bases and J by 11 bases, with 13 bases left in between. Germline V lookup: CDR1 SGHDT, CDR2 YYEEEE. The CDR3 DNA reads as TGTGCCAGCAGAGGAGGGGGGACTGCTTTCTTT. Encoded protein: CASRGGGTAFF. The full variable domain, in which reference TRBV5-6 and TRBJ1-1 provide the parts outside the CDR3, is DAGVTQSPTHLIKTRGQQVTLRCSPKSGHDTVSWYQQALGQGPQFIFQYYEEEERQRGNFPDRFSGHQFPNYSSELNVNALLLGDSALYLCASRGGGTAFFGQGTRLTVV.

This clonotype has just a few counts. The CDR3 nucleotides read TGTGCCAGCAGCTTAGCCCTAGATCTCGCCGGGGAGCTGTTTTTT. It specifies CASSLALDLAGELFF. The chain employs TRBV7-2 and TRBJ2-2; D gene ambiguous. Germline-derived CDR1 and CDR2 are SGHTA and FQGNSA. The CDR3 spans 15 residues. Between the trimmed V and J ends, which lost 0 bases and 6 bases, there was a span of 11 bases.

The V and J genes are TRBV12-3 or TRBV12-4 and TRBJ1-1; D not resolved. There are 13 residues in the CDR3. V gave up 3 bases and J gave up 4 bases, with 9 bases separating them. CDR3 in amino acids: CASSFWGGTEAFF. The CDR3 nucleotides are TGTGCCAGCAGTTTCTGGGGTGGCACTGAAGCTTTCTTT.

This clonotype came up a few times. CDR3 sequence (DNA): TGTGCCAGCAGTTTCTTTGGGGACCCATACGAGCAGTACTTC. Protein: CASSFFGDPYEQYF. The chain links TRBV6-2 or TRBV6-3 to TRBJ2-7; the D call may be TRBD1 or TRBD2 (5 bases each). This CDR3 has 14 amino acids. The germline V gene encodes CDR1 MNHEY and CDR2 SVGEGT. V lost 4 bases and J 4 bases, leaving 14 bases between the germline ends.

The chain uses TRBV4-3 and TRBJ1-1; no clear D gene. Trimming took off 0 bases at V and 4 bases at J, with 9 bases between the two ends. Germline V gene data show CDR1 as LGHNA and CDR2 as YSLEER. The CDR3 spans 14 residues. The chain's CDR3 is CASSQDLRVTEAFF. The CDR3 DNA reads TGCGCCAGCAGCCAAGATTTGAGGGTCACTGAAGCTTTCTTT.

The chain links TRBV6-2 or TRBV6-3 to TRBJ1-5, with D perhaps TRBD1 (6 bases). Germline V lookup: CDR1 MNHEY, CDR2 SVGEGT. CDR3 length equals 19 residues. Trimming left V 2 bases short and J 0 bases short, with 20 bases between. For the CDR3, the DNA is TGTGCCAGCAGTTACGATGGGGACAAAAGTCCGAGTAGCAATCAGCCCCAGCATTTT. It yields the protein CASSYDGDKSPSSNQPQHF.

The sample holds a few counts of this clonotype. V usage is TRBV5-1 and J usage is TRBJ2-3; TRBD1 matches at 8 bases. CDR1 and CDR2 from the germline V gene are SGHRS and YFSETQ. CDR3 length: 12 amino acids. V was pared by 6 bases and J by 15 bases, with 12 bases of the junction left unmatched. The CDR3: CASTSGTGLLYF. For the CDR3, the DNA is TGCGCCAGCACCTCCGGGACAGGATTGTTATATTTT.